This T cell receptor (beta chain) was sequenced in a study of cytomegalovirus exposure and HLA in healthy donors. Study context: Some 85 million unique TCRs from HLA-typed donors were held in an early data release.

Donors consisted of healthy bone marrow donors. The donors, nominally healthy at sampling, likely had unrecorded immune exposures. 60 Vbeta and 13 Jbeta primers were used in PCR. Libraries were prepared by immunoSEQ multiplex PCR; TCRdb keeps only in-frame clonotypes and omits some of them. The data contain 95,000 or so clones, approximately 81% of them singletons. This clone was detected once. The CDR3 covers 13 residues. V was shortened by 4 bases and J by 5 bases, with 11 bases between the two germline ends. From germline, CDR1 is MNHNS and CDR2 SASEGT. The V gene is TRBV6-1, the J gene TRBJ2-5; no definite D call. The sequencing sample was made of PBMCs. The clonotype comes from a woman between 65 and 79 years old in good health and CMV-seropositive. The CDR3 nucleotides read TGTGCCAGCAGTGCTAGGATTGGGGAGACCCAGTACTTC. It codes for CASSARIGETQYF.